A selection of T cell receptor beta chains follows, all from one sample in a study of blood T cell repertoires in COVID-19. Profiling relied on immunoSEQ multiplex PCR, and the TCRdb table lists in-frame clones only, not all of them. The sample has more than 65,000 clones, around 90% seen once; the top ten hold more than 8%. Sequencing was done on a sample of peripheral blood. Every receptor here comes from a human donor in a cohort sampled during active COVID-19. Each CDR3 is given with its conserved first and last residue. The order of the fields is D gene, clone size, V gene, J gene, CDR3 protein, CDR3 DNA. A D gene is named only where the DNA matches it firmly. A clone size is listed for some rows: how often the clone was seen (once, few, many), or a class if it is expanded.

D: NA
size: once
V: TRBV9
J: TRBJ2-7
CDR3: CASSSQAPEQYF
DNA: TGTGCCAGCAGCTCTCAGGCCCCGGAGCAGTACTTC

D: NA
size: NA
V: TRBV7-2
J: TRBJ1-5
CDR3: CASSLARGNQPQHF
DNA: TGTGCCAGCAGCTTAGCGCGGGGAAATCAGCCCCAGCATTTT

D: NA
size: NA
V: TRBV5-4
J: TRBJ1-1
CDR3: CASSPRSGATEAFF
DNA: TGTGCCAGCAGCCCCCGAAGCGGAGCAACTGAAGCTTTCTTT

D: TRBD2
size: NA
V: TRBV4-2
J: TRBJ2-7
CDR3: CASSLGGSSYEQYF
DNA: TGTGCCAGCAGCCTGGGGGGGAGCTCCTACGAGCAGTACTTC

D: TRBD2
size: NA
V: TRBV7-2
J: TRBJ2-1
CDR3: CASSLVAGGPNNEQFF
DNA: TGTGCCAGCAGCTTAGTAGCGGGGGGGCCGAACAATGAGCAGTTCTTC

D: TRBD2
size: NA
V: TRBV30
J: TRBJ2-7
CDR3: CAWSVGLAGDSYEQYF
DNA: TGTGCCTGGAGTGTAGGACTAGCGGGGGACTCCTACGAGCAGTACTTC

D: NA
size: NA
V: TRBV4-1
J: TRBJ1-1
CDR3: CASSQAQGQANTEAFF
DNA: TGCGCCAGCAGCCAAGCGCAGGGACAAGCGAACACTGAAGCTTTCTTT

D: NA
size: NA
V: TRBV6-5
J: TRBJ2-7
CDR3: CASSYGVGAGAYEQYF
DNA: TGTGCCAGCAGTTACGGTGTGGGGGCGGGGGCCTACGAGCAGTACTTC

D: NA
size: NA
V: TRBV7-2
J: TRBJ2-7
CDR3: CASSPWGVLDEQYF
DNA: TGTGCCAGCAGCCCTTGGGGGGTCTTGGACGAGCAGTACTTC

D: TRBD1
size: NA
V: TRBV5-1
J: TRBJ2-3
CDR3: CASSLGQGARTQYF
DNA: TGCGCCAGCAGCCTCGGACAGGGGGCAAGAACGCAGTATTTT

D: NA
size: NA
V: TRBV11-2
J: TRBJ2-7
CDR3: CASSPGTSYEQYF
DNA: TGTGCCAGCAGCCCGGGGACATCCTACGAGCAGTACTTC

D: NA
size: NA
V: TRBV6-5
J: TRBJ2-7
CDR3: CASNREGSYEQYF
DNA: TGTGCCTCTAACAGGGAGGGCTCCTACGAGCAGTACTTC

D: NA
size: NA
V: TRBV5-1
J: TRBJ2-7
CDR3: CASSLKAGDYEQYF
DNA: TGCGCCAGCAGCTTGAAGGCGGGTGACTACGAGCAGTACTTC

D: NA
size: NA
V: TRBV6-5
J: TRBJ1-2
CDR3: CASSYSARQGYGYTF
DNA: TGTGCCAGCAGTTACTCGGCCAGGCAGGGCTATGGCTACACCTTC

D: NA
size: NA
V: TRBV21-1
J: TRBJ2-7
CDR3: CASSRRKVGPYEQYF
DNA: TGTGCCAGCAGCAGACGTAAAGTGGGGCCCTACGAGCAGTACTTC

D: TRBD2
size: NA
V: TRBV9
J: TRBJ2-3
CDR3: CASSVDGTSGGARTDTQYF
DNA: TGTGCCAGCAGCGTAGATGGGACTAGCGGGGGGGCCAGAACAGATACGCAGTATTTT

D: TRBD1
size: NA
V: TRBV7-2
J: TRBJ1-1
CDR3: CASSFGQGMGHTEAFF
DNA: TGTGCCAGCAGCTTCGGACAGGGAATGGGTCACACTGAAGCTTTCTTT

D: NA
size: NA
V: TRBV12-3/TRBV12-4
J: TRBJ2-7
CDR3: CASSYGELRVF
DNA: TGTGCCAGCAGTTACGGGGAATTGAGGGTTTTC

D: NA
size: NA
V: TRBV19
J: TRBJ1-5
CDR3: CASSPVILSGNQPQHF
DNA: TGTGCCAGTAGTCCGGTGATATTAAGCGGCAATCAGCCCCAGCATTTT

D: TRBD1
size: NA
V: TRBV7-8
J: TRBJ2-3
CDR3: CASSPQGARLDTQYF
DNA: TGTGCCAGCAGCCCGCAGGGGGCGCGTTTGGATACGCAGTATTTT

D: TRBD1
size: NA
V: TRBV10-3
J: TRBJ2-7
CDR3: CAIRAGTGDREQYF
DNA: TGTGCCATCAGGGCCGGGACAGGGGATAGAGAGCAGTACTTC

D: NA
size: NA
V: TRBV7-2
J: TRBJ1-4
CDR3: CASSLVPATNEKLFF
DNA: TGTGCCAGCAGCTTAGTGCCAGCAACTAATGAAAAACTGTTTTTT

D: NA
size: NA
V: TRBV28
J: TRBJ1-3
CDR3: CASSWTPSGNTIYF
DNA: TGTGCCAGCAGTTGGACACCGTCTGGAAACACCATATATTTT

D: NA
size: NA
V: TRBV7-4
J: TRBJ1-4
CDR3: CASSFLRGGATNEKLFF
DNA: TGTGCCAGCAGCTTTCTACGGGGGGGAGCAACTAATGAAAAACTGTTTTTT

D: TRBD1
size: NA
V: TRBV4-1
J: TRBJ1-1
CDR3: CASSPDRDRGPEAFF
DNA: TGCGCCAGCAGCCCTGACCGGGACAGGGGCCCTGAAGCTTTCTTT

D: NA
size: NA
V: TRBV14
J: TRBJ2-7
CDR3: CASSQDSGKVPYEQYF
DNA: TGTGCCAGCAGCCAAGATTCAGGCAAAGTCCCCTACGAGCAGTACTTC

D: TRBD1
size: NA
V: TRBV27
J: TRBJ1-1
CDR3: CASSTGRQGSWTEAFF
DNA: TGTGCCAGCAGTACCGGACGACAGGGTAGTTGGACTGAAGCTTTCTTT

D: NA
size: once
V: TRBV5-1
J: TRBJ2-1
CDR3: CASSVSGSNEQFF
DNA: TGCGCCAGCAGCGTATCCGGGAGCAATGAGCAGTTCTTC

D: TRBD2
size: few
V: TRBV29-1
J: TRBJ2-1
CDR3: CSVGASGYNEQFF
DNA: TGCAGCGTTGGGGCTAGCGGGTACAATGAGCAGTTCTTC

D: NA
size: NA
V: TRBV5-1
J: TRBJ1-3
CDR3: CASSPQGTGNTIYF
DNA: TGCGCCAGCAGCCCTCAGGGGACTGGAAACACCATATATTTT

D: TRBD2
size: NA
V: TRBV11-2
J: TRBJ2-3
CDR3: CASSSRRDYSTDTQYF
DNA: TGTGCCAGCAGCTCCCGCCGGGACTATAGCACAGATACGCAGTATTTT

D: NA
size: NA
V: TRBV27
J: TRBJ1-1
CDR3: CASRLGGRWRETEAFF
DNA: TGTGCCAGCCGCCTCGGGGGGCGGTGGAGAGAAACTGAAGCTTTCTTT

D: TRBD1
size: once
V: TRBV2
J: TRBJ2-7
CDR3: CASSEFRTQDREVYEQYF
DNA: TGTGCCAGCAGTGAATTCCGAACCCAGGACAGGGAAGTTTACGAGCAGTACTTC

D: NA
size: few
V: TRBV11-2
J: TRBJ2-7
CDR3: CASSLRPGTQYEQYF
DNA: TGTGCCAGCAGCCTCCGACCCGGGACACAATACGAGCAGTACTTC

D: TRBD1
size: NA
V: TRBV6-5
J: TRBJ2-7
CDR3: CASTPTGGRSYEQYF
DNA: TGTGCCAGCACTCCAACAGGGGGCCGCTCCTACGAGCAGTACTTC

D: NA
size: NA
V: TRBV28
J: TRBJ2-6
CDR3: CASSFRQSGANVLTF
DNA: TGTGCCAGCAGTTTCCGTCAGTCTGGGGCCAACGTCCTGACTTTC

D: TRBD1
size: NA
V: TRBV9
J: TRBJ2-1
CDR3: CASSVVSQGGLWDNEQFF
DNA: TGTGCCAGCAGCGTAGTGTCACAGGGGGGACTCTGGGACAATGAGCAGTTCTTC

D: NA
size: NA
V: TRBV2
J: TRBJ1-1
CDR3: CASNWTVTFSEAFF
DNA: TGTGCCAGCAACTGGACAGTAACGTTCTCTGAAGCTTTCTTT

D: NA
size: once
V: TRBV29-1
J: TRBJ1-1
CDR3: CSVKKRAGQTEAFF
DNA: TGCAGCGTTAAAAAGCGGGCAGGCCAGACTGAAGCTTTCTTT

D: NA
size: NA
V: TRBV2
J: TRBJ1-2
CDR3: CASSPGHPYGYTF
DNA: TGTGCCAGCAGTCCTGGACACCCCTATGGCTACACCTTC

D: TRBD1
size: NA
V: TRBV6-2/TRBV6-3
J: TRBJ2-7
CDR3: CASSYRRDRGYEQYF
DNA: TGTGCCAGCAGTTACCGCCGGGACAGGGGATACGAGCAGTACTTC

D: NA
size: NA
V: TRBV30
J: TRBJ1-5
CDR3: CAWSEHPSGNQPQHF
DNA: TGTGCCTGGAGTGAACACCCCAGCGGCAATCAGCCCCAGCATTTT